The 30 T cell receptor beta chains presented below share a single source sample, sequenced in a study of neurological immune-mediated disorders. TCRdb re-called the 5' RACE reads through MiXCR, storing one row per CDR3 protein. The repertoire holds 90,000 to 150,000 distinct CDR3 sequences, roughly 3.2% seen once, with 1.3% in the top ten. Sequenced input: PBMCs. The receptors stem from a woman between 25 and 40 years old with multiple sclerosis.

This clonotype was seen many times. This chain joins TRBV14 and TRBJ1-1; D not certain. V lost 0 bases to trimming and J lost 6 bases, with 8 bases between them. This CDR3 comprises 13 residues. Germline CDR1 and CDR2: SGHDN and FVKESK. CDR3 sequence reads: CASSQDRRAEAFF. CDR3 coding DNA: TGTGCCAGCAGCCAAGACAGACGGGCTGAAGCTTTCTTT.

In its sample, this clonotype was seen many times. The chain combines TRBV12-3 or TRBV12-4 with TRBJ1-1; 7 bases line up with TRBD1. J gave up 3 bases and V 2 bases, and 3 bases lay outside the gene matches. The CDR3 is 14 residues long. CDR3 residues: CASSLQGGDTEAFF. The CDR3 nucleotides read TGTGCCAGCAGTTTACAGGGGGGGGACACTGAAGCTTTCTTT.

Comment on this clonotype: A read error may be the cause here, since a much bigger clone is one base away. The gene calls are TRBV20-1 and TRBJ2-1, with D unclear. The CDR3 covers 13 residues. Germline-derived CDR1 and CDR2 are DFQATT and SNEGSKA (reference sequence). CDR3 nucleotides: TGCAGTGCTAGAGAGGGTAAGGTCAATGCGCAGTTCTTC. Protein sequence: CSAREGKVNAQFF.

Many counts were recorded for this clonotype. The chain is built from TRBV4-1 and TRBJ2-3, with 8 nucleotides matching TRBD1. The CDR3 consists of 17 residues. After removal of 3 bases from V and 1 base from J, the junction contained 9 bases not matched to a gene. Per the germline V gene, CDR1 is MGHRA and CDR2 is YSYEKL. CDR3 sequence (DNA): TGCGCCAGCAGCCACTGGACAGGGCAGGACGGCACAGATACGCAGTATTTT. It translates to CASSHWTGQDGTDTQYF.

This clonotype was seen many times. The chain couples TRBV7-9 to TRBJ1-4; D not certain. The CDR3 runs 15 residues. V dropped 5 bases and J dropped 5 bases, with 15 bases sitting between them. CDR1 is SEHNR, CDR2 FQNEAQ, per germline (reference sequence). CDR3 in amino acids: CASSPISRVNEKLFF. In nucleotides, the CDR3 is TGTGCCAGCAGCCCAATCTCGAGAGTGAATGAAAAACTGTTTTTT. The full variable domain, in which reference TRBV7-9 and TRBJ1-4 provide the parts outside the CDR3, is DTGVSQNPRHKITKRGQNVTFRCDPISEHNRLYWYRQTLGQGPEFLTYFQNEAQLEKSRLLSDRFSAERPKGSFSTLEIQRTEQGDSAMYLCASSPISRVNEKLFFGSGTQLSVL.

This clonotype was counted many times. The rearrangement links TRBV12-3 or TRBV12-4 to TRBJ1-2, with TRBD1 as a possible D gene (6 bases). V was trimmed by 6 bases and J by 6 bases, leaving 14 bases between them. The CDR3 has 13 amino acids. The CDR3 region has the DNA TGTGCCAGCAGCCGTACAGGGTACGATGGCTACACCTTC. It yields the protein CASSRTGYDGYTF.

This clonotype has ten or more counts. The chain couples TRBV12-3 or TRBV12-4 to TRBJ2-7, with D perhaps being TRBD1 or TRBD2 (5 bases each). The V end was cut by 7 bases, the J end by 6 bases, with 19 bases between. The CDR3 length is 14 residues. CDR3 region: CASNSNTGPTEQYF. The CDR3 nucleotides read TGTGCCAGCAATTCAAACACGGGGCCTACCGAGCAGTACTTC.

There are many counts of this clonotype. V and J are TRBV5-1 and TRBJ2-1; 9 positions match TRBD2. V gave up 8 bases and J gave up 10 bases; unmatched junction bases: 16. The CDR3 sequence is 15 residues long. Looked up from germline, CDR1 is SGHRS and CDR2 is YFSETQ. CDR3 nucleotides: TGCGCCAGTCGAGCCCAGGCGGGGGGGCTTGGAGAGCAGTTCTTC. Protein: CASRAQAGGLGEQFF.

This clonotype was observed many times. The rearrangement joins TRBV5-6 to TRBJ2-3; 7 positions match TRBD1. Trimming at V came to 4 bases and at J to 1 base, leaving 6 bases not matched to a gene. Germline V gives CDR1 SGHDT, CDR2 YYEEEE. The CDR3 spans 15 residues. Here the CDR3 reads CASSRLDRGTDTQYF. CDR3 in DNA: TGTGCCAGCAGCCGCCTCGACAGGGGCACAGATACGCAGTATTTT.

This clonotype was seen many times. The chain couples TRBV6-6 to TRBJ2-5; TRBD1 agrees at 8 bases. Unmatched junction bases numbered 8, after V lost 6 bases and J lost 5 bases. The CDR3 has 14 residues. CDR1 and CDR2 (germline): MNHNY, SVGAGI (reference sequence). The CDR3 loop reads CASRSDRGSETQYF. In DNA form, the CDR3 reads TGTGCCAGCAGAAGTGACAGGGGCAGTGAGACCCAGTACTTC.

V usage is TRBV24-1 and J usage is TRBJ1-5, with 8 bases identical to TRBD1. V lost 10 bases to trimming and J lost 6 bases; unmatched junction nucleotides: 13. The CDR3 covers 15 residues. CDR1 is KGHDR, CDR2 SFDVKD, per germline. CDR3 region: CATDRDRSNSQPQHF. In DNA, the CDR3 is TGTGCCACAGACCGGGACAGGTCTAATAGTCAGCCCCAGCATTTT.

This clonotype was recorded at least ten times. The CDR3: CSAQLVTNPNYGYTF. Here the CDR3 DNA reads TGCAGTGCCCAGTTAGTTACCAACCCTAACTATGGCTACACCTTC. The rearrangement links TRBV20-1 to TRBJ1-2; no clear D. From germline, CDR1 is DFQATT and CDR2 SNEGSKA (reference sequence). The V gene lost 6 bases and the J gene lost 0 bases, with 17 bases spanning the gap. The length of the CDR3 is 15 residues.

This clonotype was observed many times. The chain is built from TRBV20-1 and TRBJ2-7, with 13 bases aligning to TRBD2. The CDR3 spans 16 residues. V lost 5 bases, J lost 6 bases, and 13 bases stayed unmatched. Germline lookup yields CDR1 DFQATT and CDR2 SNEGSKA (reference sequence). CDR3 loop: CSAPAVGLAGMVEQYF. The DNA of the CDR3 is TGCAGTGCTCCAGCGGTGGGACTAGCGGGGATGGTCGAGCAGTACTTC.

This clonotype has at least ten counts. The J gene is TRBJ2-1, the V gene TRBV12-3 or TRBV12-4; maybe TRBD2 (6 bases). Between the trimmed V and J ends, which lost 6 bases and 1 base, there was a span of 13 bases. The CDR3 is made up of 15 amino acids. CDR3 protein: CASSHWGVSYNEQFF. The CDR3 DNA reads as TGTGCCAGCAGCCATTGGGGGGTTTCCTACAATGAGCAGTTCTTC.

This clonotype has ten or more counts. V is TRBV10-3 and J is TRBJ1-6; a possible D gene is TRBD1 (6 bases). The germline V gene has CDR1 ENHRY and CDR2 SYGVKD. CDR3 length: 15 amino acids. Deletions cut 0 bases from V and 7 bases from J, with 10 bases between. Here the CDR3 DNA reads TGTGCCATCAGTGAGTCGCAGGGGTGGAATTCACCCCTCCACTTT. Translation: CAISESQGWNSPLHF.

The chain recombines TRBV4-1 with TRBJ1-5, with D possibly TRBD1 on 5 matching bases. Germline CDR1 reads MGHRA; CDR2 reads YSYEKL. V lost 2 bases to trimming and J lost 6 bases, with 11 bases between them. The CDR3 totals 14 residues. CDR3 DNA: TGCGCCAGCAGCCAACACGACGGGGGTCAGCCCCAGCATTTT. Its translation is CASSQHDGGQPQHF.

This clonotype was seen ten or more times. This sequence joins TRBV5-5 and TRBJ1-1; no firm D call. The CDR3 runs 13 residues. CDR1 SGHKS and CDR2 YYEKEE come from the germline V gene (reference sequence). The germline V and J ends were trimmed by 3 bases and 3 bases, with 9 bases remaining between them. The CDR3 spells CASSSRVHTEAFF. The CDR3, as DNA: TGTGCCAGCAGCTCCAGAGTTCACACTGAAGCTTTCTTT.

This clonotype was counted many times. J is TRBJ1-4 and V is TRBV7-9; D not resolved. The ends were cut back, 9 bases at V and 0 bases at J, with 8 bases in the middle. This CDR3 is built from 13 residues. Germline lookup yields CDR1 SEHNR and CDR2 FQNEAQ (reference sequence). The CDR3 here is CASIRATNEKLFF. For the CDR3, the DNA is TGTGCCAGTATACGCGCAACTAATGAAAAACTGTTTTTT.

This clonotype has a count of ten or more. This chain links TRBV5-1 with TRBJ2-3; a possible D gene is TRBD1 (6 bases). Deletions cut 3 bases from V and 2 bases from J, with 10 bases between. CDR3 length equals 14 residues. Germline values: CDR1 SGHRS, CDR2 YFSETQ. In nucleotides, the CDR3 is TGCGCCAGCAGCTCAGGGGAGATCACAGATACGCAGTATTTT. It is translated as CASSSGEITDTQYF.

This clonotype was counted at least ten times. The chain links TRBV5-1 to TRBJ1-2; 7 bases map to TRBD1. This CDR3 comprises 16 residues. Trimming removed 0 bases from V and 2 bases from J; junction bases left unmatched: 7. CDR1 is SGHRS, CDR2 YFSETQ, per germline. The CDR3, as DNA: TGCGCCAGCAGCTTGGCCGCGGGACAGTCAAACTATGGCTACACCTTC. Translated, it gives CASSLAAGQSNYGYTF.

This clonotype has at least ten counts. The chain is built from TRBV7-2 and TRBJ1-2, with TRBD1 identical over 8 bases. V was clipped by 4 bases and J by 3 bases; unmatched bases: 4. The CDR3 is 14 amino acids. Germline assignment: CDR1 SGHTA and CDR2 FQGNSA. As DNA, the CDR3 is TGTGCCAGCAGCTCTACAGGGGGGTACTATGGCTACACCTTC. Encoded protein: CASSSTGGYYGYTF.

In its sample, this clonotype was seen many times. The chain combines TRBV5-1 with TRBJ2-2; D remains unclear. The CDR3 consists of 14 residues. Germline V gives CDR1 SGHRS, CDR2 YFSETQ. Trimming shortened V by 0 bases and J by 6 bases, and 9 bases separated the two germline ends. This chain's CDR3 is CASSLDPEAGELFF. CDR3 coding DNA: TGCGCCAGCAGCTTGGACCCCGAGGCCGGGGAGCTGTTTTTT.

Ten or more counts support this clonotype. The genes are TRBV5-6 and TRBJ2-1; TRBD2 matches 8 bases. Germline V gene sequence: CDR1 SGHDT, CDR2 YYEEEE. The V and J ends lost 6 bases and 12 bases, in that order; junction bases with no gene match: 11. The CDR3 is made up of 13 amino acids. DNA for the CDR3: TGTGCCAGCAAAGTCGGACTAGCCGAGGCGCAGTTCTTC. The encoded protein is CASKVGLAEAQFF.

At least ten counts were recorded for this clonotype. This rearrangement joins TRBV20-1 to TRBJ1-5; no clear D. The germline V gene has CDR1 DFQATT and CDR2 SNEGSKA (reference sequence). Between the trimmed V and J ends, which lost 6 bases and 3 bases, there was a span of 9 bases. The CDR3 is 12 residues long. The CDR3, as DNA: TGCAGTGCCTCGAGGACCAATCAGCCCCAGCATTTT. Translation: CSASRTNQPQHF.

This clonotype was found many times. The chain carries TRBV20-1 and TRBJ2-2, with no clear D. Germline lookup yields CDR1 DFQATT and CDR2 SNEGSKA (reference sequence). Deletions cut 2 bases from V and 3 bases from J, with 7 bases between. There are 13 residues in the CDR3. CDR3 protein: CSARRADTGELFF. In DNA form, the CDR3 reads TGCAGTGCTAGAAGGGCGGACACCGGGGAGCTGTTTTTT.

This clonotype was observed many times. The chain recombines TRBV15 with TRBJ2-1, with 9 positions matching TRBD2. The CDR3 is 16 amino acids. V shed 6 bases, J shed 3 bases, and the junction held 9 bases outside the gene matches. The germline V gene has CDR1 LNHNV and CDR2 YYDKDF (reference sequence). CDR3 nucleotide sequence: TGTGCCACCAGAGGAAGCGGGGGGTTATACTACAATGAGCAGTTCTTC. Its protein product is CATRGSGGLYYNEQFF. Together with reference TRBV15 and TRBJ2-1, the CDR3 gives the full variable domain: DAMVIQNPRYQVTQFGKPVTLSCSQTLNHNVMYWYQQKSSQAPKLLFHYYDKDFNNEADTPDNFQSRRPNTSFCFLDIRSPGLGDTAMYLCATRGSGGLYYNEQFFGPGTRLTVL.

This clonotype was recorded at least ten times. V gene TRBV12-3 or TRBV12-4 combines with J gene TRBJ2-7; D unresolved. The CDR3 is made up of 13 amino acids. V lost 1 base, J lost 1 base, and 5 bases lay in between. The CDR3 protein is CASSLGSSYEQYF. In DNA, the CDR3 is TGTGCCAGCAGTTTAGGCAGTTCCTACGAGCAGTACTTC.

This clonotype occurred a few times. A much larger clone differs by one base, so this may be a read error. The gene calls are TRBV7-6 and TRBJ2-7; no clear D gene. Germline V gene lookup returns CDR1 SGHVS and CDR2 FNYEAQ. V was trimmed by 2 bases and J by 4 bases, leaving 12 bases between them. CDR3 size: 14 residues. CDR3 DNA sequence: TGTGCCAGCAGCTTAACCAAAAAAGGGTACGAGCAGTACTTC. This gives the protein CASSLTKKGYEQYF.

This clonotype was detected ten times or more. The chain links TRBV20-1 to TRBJ2-3; D is perhaps TRBD2 (5 bases). CDR3 length: 15 amino acids. Germline values: CDR1 DFQATT, CDR2 SNEGSKA (reference sequence). V lost 5 bases and J lost 8, with 23 bases in between. CDR3 in amino acids: CSASLTPPRTGTQYF. CDR3 sequence (DNA): TGCAGTGCTTCCCTGACCCCCCCCCGGACTGGTACGCAGTATTTT.

The table lists this clonotype with many counts. The junction differs from germline at one of its ends, possibly a read error. The rearrangement joins TRBV5-1 to TRBJ2-7; tentative D call: TRBD2 (6 bases). CDR3 length equals 12 residues. The germline V gene has CDR1 SGHRS and CDR2 YFSETQ. The CDR3 sequence is CASSLGGYEQYF. CDR3 DNA: TGTGCCAGCAGCCTCGGGGGCTACGAGCAGTACTTC.